Each of the 23 T cell receptor beta chains below was sequenced from the same sample in a study of T cell responses to AZD1222 COVID-19 vaccine. This table comes from immunoSEQ multiplex PCR, and its TCRdb copy is limited to in-frame clones, with some not included. The sample lists about 77,000 clones; approximately 92% were seen once. Sequences were derived from peripheral blood, sampled 28 days after the second AZD1222 dose. The source is an adult who received the AZD1222 COVID-19 vaccine.

V is TRBV11-1 and J is TRBJ1-2; TRBD1 agrees at 8 bases. V gave up 4 bases and J gave up 1 base; unmatched junction bases: 5. The CDR3 sequence is 15 residues long. In germline, CDR1 is SGHAT, CDR2 FQDESV (reference sequence). Written as DNA, the CDR3 is TGTGCCAGCAGCTCTCGACAGGGGCTTAACTATGGCTACACCTTC. Translated, it gives CASSSRQGLNYGYTF.

This clone was seen more than once but under ten times. The chain is built from TRBV15 and TRBJ2-7; a weak D match, TRBD1 (5 bases). Germline CDR1 reads LNHNV; CDR2 reads YYDKDF (reference sequence). The CDR3 consists of 18 residues. Trimming cost V 0 bases and J 3 bases, with 21 bases left between them. The CDR3 DNA sequence: TGTGCCACCAGCAGAGATAAGGGTGGGGCTAGTGGGGACTACGAGCAGTACTTC. Residues: CATSRDKGGASGDYEQYF.

This clone was recorded a few times. This chain's CDR3 is CASSRNLNTEAFF. In nucleotides, the CDR3 is TGTGCCAGCAGTCGAAATTTGAACACTGAAGCTTTCTTT. The V and J genes are TRBV28 and TRBJ1-1, with D uncertain. Per germline, CDR1 MDHEN and CDR2 SYDVKM. Trimming shortened V by 5 bases and J by 0 bases, and 7 bases separated the two germline ends. The CDR3 totals 13 residues.

The chain employs TRBV18 and TRBJ2-5, with D possibly TRBD2 on 6 matching bases. The V and J ends lost 4 bases and 2 bases respectively, with 11 bases between them. Germline V gene sequence: CDR1 KGHSH, CDR2 LQKENI. The CDR3 has 14 amino acids. The DNA of the CDR3 is TGTGCCAGCTCACTAGCGGAGGGACAAGAGACCCAGTACTTC. Residues: CASSLAEGQETQYF.

The chain uses TRBV11-2 and TRBJ1-6; TRBD1 aligns across 9 bases. The trim removed 5 bases at V and 9 bases at J, leaving 5 bases unmatched. The germline gives CDR1 SGHAT, CDR2 FQNNGV. The CDR3 contains 14 residues. This CDR3 is CASSPTGGASPLHF. The CDR3 region has the DNA TGTGCCAGCAGCCCAACAGGGGGCGCTTCACCCCTCCACTTT.

The V and J genes are TRBV12-5 and TRBJ1-1; TRBD1 matches at 12 bases. Germline lookup yields CDR1 LGHNT and CDR2 FRNRAP. The junction had 10 bases not matched to a gene; V was cut back by 2 bases and J by 0 bases. The length of the CDR3 is 19 residues. The CDR3 protein is CASGLLVSGTGGLNTEAFF. CDR3 nucleotides: TGTGCTAGTGGTTTGCTTGTTTCCGGGACAGGGGGCTTGAACACTGAAGCTTTCTTT.

The chain employs TRBV3-1 (or the pseudogene TRBV3-2) and TRBJ2-2; D is perhaps TRBD1 (6 bases). The CDR3 runs 15 residues. The germline CDR1 and CDR2 sequences are LGHDT and YNNKEL (reference sequence). The V and J ends lost 2 bases and 5 bases respectively, with 12 bases between them. The CDR3 DNA is TGTGCCAGCAGCCAACTAACGAGGGGGACCGGGGAGCTGTTTTTT. Protein: CASSQLTRGTGELFF.

The sample holds one count of this clone. The rearrangement links TRBV7-8 to TRBJ2-7, with D possibly TRBD2 on 6 matching bases. The germline V gene has CDR1 SGHVS and CDR2 FQNEAQ. V was shortened by 5 bases and J by 5 bases, with 10 bases between the two germline ends. The length of the CDR3 is 12 residues. The CDR3 region has the DNA TGTGCCAGCAGCCCCGGCGGGAACGAGCAGTACTTC. Translating it yields CASSPGGNEQYF.

The rearrangement uses TRBV6-6 and TRBJ2-3, with D unclear. CDR1 is MNHNY and CDR2 is SVGAGI in the germline V gene (reference sequence). The CDR3 is 13 residues long. Trimming took off 0 bases at V and 2 bases at J, with 3 bases between the two ends. DNA for the CDR3: TGTGCCAGCAGTTACTCGTACACAGATACGCAGTATTTT. Its protein is CASSYSYTDTQYF.

The CDR3 sequence: CASSLSGGNEQFF. In DNA, the CDR3 is TGTGCCAGCAGTTTATCTGGAGGCAATGAGCAGTTCTTC. The chain carries TRBV27 and TRBJ2-1; D possibly corresponds to TRBD2 (5 bases). The CDR3 is 13 residues long. Germline V gives CDR1 MNHEY, CDR2 SMNVEV (reference sequence). The germline V and J ends were trimmed by 0 bases and 6 bases, with 6 bases remaining between them.

This sequence joins TRBV27 and TRBJ2-3; 7 bases agree with TRBD1. The germline CDR1 and CDR2 sequences are MNHEY and SMNVEV (reference sequence). Germline trimming cut 3 bases from V and 4 bases from J; bases unmatched to any gene: 7. This CDR3 spans 15 amino acids. The CDR3 spells CASSFKQGTADTQYF. CDR3 DNA: TGTGCCAGCAGTTTCAAACAGGGGACCGCAGATACGCAGTATTTT.

V usage is TRBV19 and J usage is TRBJ2-7; 7 bases align to TRBD2. Germline V CDR1 and CDR2: LNHDA, SQIVND (reference sequence). Unmatched junction bases numbered 10, after V lost 1 base and J lost 4 bases. The CDR3 is made up of 16 amino acids. The CDR3 DNA reads TGTGCCAGTAGTATAGCGGCCAGCGGGAAGAGTTACGAGCAGTACTTC. Protein sequence: CASSIAASGKSYEQYF.

The rearrangement links TRBV30 to TRBJ1-6; 8 bases line up with TRBD1. CDR3 size: 13 residues. Germline CDR1 reads GTSNPN; CDR2 reads SVGIG (reference sequence). Losses at the gene ends were 7 bases for V and 7 bases for J; bases not matched to a gene: 6. CDR3 DNA sequence: TGTGCCTTAAGGACAGGGAGCAATTCACCCCTCCACTTT. Its protein product is CALRTGSNSPLHF.

The chain employs TRBV19 and TRBJ1-4; 8 positions match TRBD1. CDR1 and CDR2 (germline): LNHDA, SQIVND (reference sequence). V lost 5 bases and J lost 1; bases outside the gene matches: 6. The CDR3 length is 16 residues. This chain's CDR3 is CASSFGQGVTNEKLFF. In nucleotides, the CDR3 is TGTGCCAGTAGTTTCGGACAGGGAGTAACTAATGAAAAACTGTTTTTT.

The chain has TRBV9 and TRBJ2-1; D uncertain. Germline CDR1 SGDLS, CDR2 YYNGEE. The CDR3 length is 13 residues. Trimming left V 0 bases short and J 7 bases short, with 8 bases between. The CDR3 reads CASSVGSGNEQFF. In DNA, the CDR3 is TGTGCCAGCAGCGTAGGTAGTGGAAATGAGCAGTTCTTC.

The J gene is TRBJ1-4, the V gene TRBV6-2 or TRBV6-3, with D possibly TRBD1 on 5 matching bases. The germline V and J ends were trimmed by 2 bases and 2 bases, with 21 bases remaining between them. The germline V gene has CDR1 MNHEY and CDR2 SVGEGT. The CDR3 runs to 19 residues. CDR3 coding DNA: TGTGCCAGCAGTTACGTTGCTTCGAGGGGAATCAGGACTAATGAAAAACTGTTTTTT. It translates to CASSYVASRGIRTNEKLFF.

This clone has a single count. The chain carries TRBV20-1 and TRBJ2-7; perhaps TRBD1 as D (5 bases). The CDR3 has 11 amino acids. The V gene lost 8 bases and the J gene lost 3 bases, with 11 bases spanning the gap. The V gene's germline CDR1 is DFQATT and CDR2 SNEGSKA (reference sequence). The CDR3 spells CSPREGYEQYF. The CDR3 DNA reads TGCAGTCCCAGGGAAGGCTACGAGCAGTACTTC.

This chain uses TRBV10-3 with TRBJ2-5, with 9 bases lining up with TRBD2. The CDR3 totals 16 residues. The ends lost 6 bases at V and 5 bases at J; junction bases unmatched: 13. The germline V gene encodes CDR1 ENHRY and CDR2 SYGVKD. This CDR3 is CAIRASGRTFWETQYF. The CDR3 nucleotides are TGTGCCATCAGGGCCAGCGGGAGGACTTTTTGGGAGACCCAGTACTTC.

This clone has only one observation. The genes are TRBV4-1 and TRBJ1-2; 10 bases map to TRBD1. CDR1 is MGHRA, CDR2 YSYEKL, per germline. Trimming took 4 bases from V and 1 from J; bases not matched to a gene: 12. This CDR3 comprises 18 residues. CDR3 region: CASSRPDRGPSGNYGYTF. The CDR3, as DNA: TGCGCCAGCAGCCGGCCCGACAGGGGGCCTTCTGGTAACTATGGCTACACCTTC.

The chain employs TRBV9 and TRBJ2-3; D remains ambiguous. Germline V gene sequence: CDR1 SGDLS, CDR2 YYNGEE. The CDR3 is 19 residues long. V lost 2 bases to trimming and J lost 4 bases, with 26 bases between them. The CDR3 bases are TGTGCCAGCAGCGTGGTCGATTTAGTGCGGAAGGCGTCCCCAGATACGCAGTATTTT. Protein product: CASSVVDLVRKASPDTQYF.

This sequence joins TRBV4-3 and TRBJ2-5; 10 bases match TRBD2. Germline V gene lookup returns CDR1 LGHNA and CDR2 YSLEER. V shed 0 bases, J shed 5 bases, and the junction held 6 bases outside the gene matches. CDR3 length: 16 residues. DNA for the CDR3: TGCGCCAGCAGCCAAGATACGCTAGCGGGAGAGGAGACCCAGTACTTC. Its translation: CASSQDTLAGEETQYF.

The chain uses TRBV27 and TRBJ2-6, with 10 nucleotides matching TRBD1. Germline V CDR1 and CDR2: MNHEY, SMNVEV (reference sequence). V trimming: 5 bases; J trimming: 2 bases; junction bases outside the gene matches: 3. The CDR3 has 16 residues. The CDR3 bases are TGTGCCAGCAGTGGGACAGGGGTAACTGGGGCCAACGTCCTGACTTTC. It codes for CASSGTGVTGANVLTF.

V gene TRBV21-1 combines with J gene TRBJ1-1; the table calls TRBD1, which could not be checked here. TRBV21-1 is flagged as a pseudogene. This CDR3 region has 12 residues. The CDR3, as DNA: TGTGCCAGAGGGGGCAGGAACACTGAAGCTTTCTTT. This gives the protein CARGGRNTEAFF.